These 9 T cell receptor beta chains were sequenced from one sample in a study of spatial heterogeneity in lung cancer. Time point in this sample: sample taken at primary tumor resection. TCRdb re-called the 5' RACE reads with MiXCR, one entry per CDR3 protein. The sample lists 35,000 to 40,000 distinct CDR3 sequences, less than 9% occurring once. The specimen was PBMCs, collected at surgery. The receptors originated from a female donor with early-stage non-small cell lung cancer.

This clonotype was seen repeatedly, ten times or more. The V gene is TRBV5-1, the J gene TRBJ2-5, with 9 bases fitting TRBD2. Trimming at V came to 0 bases and at J to 1 base, leaving 10 bases not matched to a gene. CDR1 SGHRS and CDR2 YFSETQ come from the germline V gene. The CDR3 runs to 18 residues. CDR3 sequence (DNA): TGCGCCAGCAGCTTGGGAGTGAGTAGCGGGGGAATCCAAGAGACCCAGTACTTC. Its translation is CASSLGVSSGGIQETQYF.

The chain couples TRBV2 to TRBJ1-4; D is possibly TRBD1 (5 bases). V lost 0 bases and J lost 6, with 8 bases in between. This CDR3 region has 14 residues. Germline V gives CDR1 SNHLY, CDR2 FYNNEI. The CDR3 reads CASSEAQGYEKLFF. Written as DNA, the CDR3 is TGTGCCAGCAGTGAAGCCCAGGGTTATGAAAAACTGTTTTTT.

As to this clonotype: A much larger clone differs from this one at a single base, so this may be a read error. The chain uses TRBV4-1 and TRBJ2-3, with D perhaps TRBD2 (5 bases). The CDR3 totals 19 residues. V lost 1 base, J lost 0 bases, and 20 bases lay in between. From germline, CDR1 is MGHRA and CDR2 YSYEKL. The CDR3 protein is CASSQGVLGLQKSTDTQYF. The CDR3 DNA follows: TGCGCCAGCAGCCAAGGGGTGCTTGGACTTCAGAAGAGCACAGATACGCAGTATTTT.

This clonotype was counted at least ten times. In DNA, the CDR3 is TGTGCCAGCAGCCCCCTAGCGGGGGGGCCCGGGGAGCTGTTTTTT. It specifies CASSPLAGGPGELFF. The chain recombines TRBV6-5 with TRBJ2-2; TRBD2 agrees at 12 bases. Germline V gene sequence: CDR1 MNHEY, CDR2 SVGAGI. Trimming took 6 bases from V and 6 from J; bases not matched to a gene: 5. This CDR3 has 15 amino acids.

This clonotype was seen repeatedly, ten times or more. The chain employs TRBV28 and TRBJ2-3, with D perhaps matching TRBD1 or TRBD2 (6 bases each). V shed 5 bases and J shed 2 bases, with 17 bases lying between them. The germline V gene encodes CDR1 MDHEN and CDR2 SYDVKM. The CDR3 sequence is 16 residues long. The CDR3: CASSPLGGSDTDTQYF. Here the CDR3 DNA reads TGTGCCAGCAGTCCACTAGGGGGGAGCGACACAGATACGCAGTATTTT.

This clonotype was detected many times. The chain joins TRBV7-9 to TRBJ2-7; D may correspond to TRBD1 or TRBD2 (5 bases each). The germline CDR1 and CDR2 sequences are SEHNR and FQNEAQ (reference sequence). V was cut by 8 bases and J by 2 bases, with 16 bases left in between. The CDR3 loop spans 14 amino acids. The CDR3: CASRGGSWAYEQYF. The CDR3 nucleotides are TGTGCCAGCCGGGGCGGTAGTTGGGCCTACGAGCAGTACTTC.

This clonotype was seen more than once but under ten times. This sequence joins TRBV20-1 and TRBJ1-5; D may be TRBD1 (5 bases). The CDR3 sequence is 19 residues long. Germline-derived CDR1 and CDR2 are DFQATT and SNEGSKA (reference sequence). V dropped 0 bases and J dropped 1 base, with 22 bases sitting between them. DNA of the CDR3: TGCAGTGCTAGAGATCGGAGGCAGGGTGGAGAAGGAAGCAATCAGCCCCAGCATTTT. Protein sequence: CSARDRRQGGEGSNQPQHF.

In its sample, this clonotype was seen many times. This chain links TRBV7-2 with TRBJ1-2; 7 bases agree with TRBD1. Per the germline V gene, CDR1 is SGHTA and CDR2 is FQGNSA. V was clipped by 1 base and J by 2 bases; unmatched bases: 1. The CDR3 is 14 residues long. The CDR3 region is CASSLVTGNYGYTF. In DNA, the CDR3 is TGTGCCAGCAGCTTAGTGACAGGGAACTATGGCTACACCTTC.

This chain joins TRBV6-5 and TRBJ1-6; D is unclear. Germline-derived CDR1 and CDR2 are MNHEY and SVGAGI. Trimming took 6 bases from V and 10 from J, leaving 16 bases between them. This CDR3 is 14 amino acids long. The chain's CDR3 is CASSNAMVSSPLHF. CDR3 sequence (DNA): TGTGCCAGCAGCAACGCCATGGTTAGCTCACCCCTCCACTTT.